The 22 T cell receptor beta chains in this list originate from one sample, sequenced in a study of molecular identifiers for immune sequencing clone quantification (dated by TCRdb to 2016 to 2018). Libraries were made using PCR. Sequencing was performed on a NextSeq 500. TCRdb applied fastp at Q25 and MiXCR to the public reads, then kept only in-frame beta chains. Every entry covers one CDR3 protein and lists the most common genes and DNA from its rows. The sample table records 400,000 to 600,000 distinct CDR3 sequences; under 30% of these occur just once. The top ten hold roughly 0.79% of the sample. The sequenced sample was naive CD8+ T cells from blood, with Jurkat cell RNA spiked in. The meaning of the sample's cell subset or site label: FACS-sorted CD8+CD4-CCR7+CD45RA+ naive T cells. The receptors were gathered from a human donor in good health. Some libraries in this study had Jurkat cell RNA spiked in.

The rearrangement links TRBV5-4 to TRBJ2-1; D is possibly TRBD2 (6 bases). The CDR3 spans 14 residues. Trimming shortened V by 0 bases and J by 5 bases, and 9 bases separated the two germline ends. Germline lookup yields CDR1 SGHNT and CDR2 YYREEE (reference sequence). The CDR3 reads CASSLDGRNNEQFF. The CDR3 region has the DNA TGTGCCAGCAGCTTGGACGGGAGAAACAATGAGCAGTTCTTC.

This clonotype was recorded at least ten times. This sequence joins TRBV2 and TRBJ2-2; 12 bases match TRBD2. This CDR3 has 19 amino acids. Germline CDR1 and CDR2: SNHLY and FYNNEI. The junction had 10 bases not matched to a gene; V was cut back by 5 bases and J by 0 bases. The CDR3 region is CASSTGTSGPNANTGELFF. The CDR3 nucleotides read TGTGCCAGCAGTACCGGGACTAGCGGGCCAAACGCGAACACCGGGGAGCTGTTTTTT.

This clonotype has only a few counts. The V call is TRBV27, the J call TRBJ2-7, with D tentatively TRBD1 (6 bases). V lost 6 bases and J lost 3, with 15 bases in between. The CDR3 contains 14 residues. Germline CDR1 MNHEY, CDR2 SMNVEV (reference sequence). The CDR3 bases are TGTGCCAGCAGATTTGCGCAGGACAGCTACGAGCAGTACTTC. Encoded protein: CASRFAQDSYEQYF.

This clonotype was observed a handful of times. The CDR3 here is CASRPPPDRGYGYTF. In DNA, the CDR3 is TGTGCCAGCAGGCCTCCCCCGGACAGGGGGTACGGCTACACCTTC. The V gene is TRBV2, the J gene TRBJ1-2; 10 positions agree with TRBD1. The V gene's germline CDR1 is SNHLY and CDR2 FYNNEI. Germline trimming cut 6 bases from V and 8 bases from J; bases unmatched to any gene: 12. The CDR3 contains 15 residues.

Ten or more counts support this clonotype. This rearrangement joins TRBV29-1 to TRBJ2-7; D gene ambiguous. The CDR3 totals 12 residues. The germline V gene has CDR1 SQVTM and CDR2 ANQGSEA. V was pared by 6 bases and J by 3 bases, with 12 bases between. The CDR3 is CSVPGPGYEQYF. In nucleotides, the CDR3 is TGCAGCGTCCCTGGCCCCGGCTACGAGCAGTACTTC.

The chain links TRBV5-6 to TRBJ2-7; D remains ambiguous. This CDR3 comprises 14 residues. V lost 6 bases, J lost 2 bases, and 15 bases lay in between. Germline-derived CDR1 and CDR2 are SGHDT and YYEEEE. The CDR3 DNA reads TGTGCCAGCAACCTGATAACGAACCCCTACGAGCAGTACTTC. This encodes CASNLITNPYEQYF.

This rearrangement joins TRBV4-3 to TRBJ2-1; 10 positions agree with TRBD2. The ends lost 2 bases at V and 4 bases at J; junction bases unmatched: 11. CDR3 size: 18 residues. CDR1 LGHNA and CDR2 YSLEER come from the germline V gene. DNA for the CDR3: TGCGCCAGCAGCCAAACCAGCGGGGGGGCCGTTGGTTACAATGAGCAGTTCTTC. Encoded protein: CASSQTSGGAVGYNEQFF.

Comments on this clonotype: At one end the junction does not follow the germline gene, possibly because of a read error. V gene TRBV4-1 combines with J gene TRBJ1-6; D is uncertain. The germline V gene encodes CDR1 MGHRA and CDR2 YSYEKL. The CDR3 is 13 residues long. CDR3 loop: CARSQERNSPLHF. DNA of the CDR3: TGCGCCCGCAGCCAAGAGCGGAATTCACCCCTCCACTTT.

V gene TRBV6-5 combines with J gene TRBJ2-2; 8 nucleotides match TRBD1. Germline CDR1 and CDR2: MNHEY and SVGAGI. The CDR3 is 20 amino acids. J gave up 4 bases and V 4 bases, and 20 bases lay outside the gene matches. This CDR3 is CASSSFEGGFRGPGTGELFF. The CDR3 DNA sequence: TGTGCCAGCAGTTCCTTCGAAGGGGGTTTCAGGGGGCCTGGCACCGGGGAGCTGTTTTTT.

This clonotype came up a few times. The gene calls are TRBV9 and TRBJ2-2; tentatively, D is TRBD1 or TRBD2 (6 bases each). Germline assignment: CDR1 SGDLS and CDR2 YYNGEE. Trimming stripped 0 bases from V and 0 bases from J, with 15 bases between. The CDR3 is 18 residues long. CDR3 protein: CASSVGGGLGPNTGELFF. The CDR3 DNA reads as TGTGCCAGCAGCGTAGGAGGGGGGCTGGGACCGAACACCGGGGAGCTGTTTTTT.

This clonotype occurred a few times. V is TRBV2 and J is TRBJ1-2; no definite D call. The V end lost 2 bases, the J end lost 1 base, and 8 bases lay between the germline ends. Germline V gives CDR1 SNHLY, CDR2 FYNNEI. The CDR3 consists of 14 residues. The CDR3 loop is CASSETGVNYGYTF. Here the CDR3 DNA reads TGTGCCAGCAGTGAAACCGGGGTTAACTATGGCTACACCTTC.

The rearrangement links TRBV3-1 to TRBJ2-7, with a weak D call TRBD1 (6 bases). The germline V gene has CDR1 LGHDT and CDR2 YNNKEL (reference sequence). The CDR3 extends over 13 amino acids. The V and J ends lost 4 bases and 3 bases respectively, with 10 bases between them. The CDR3 DNA is TGTGCCAGCAGCCCGACAGGAGACTACGAGCAGTACTTC. Protein product: CASSPTGDYEQYF.

This clonotype occurred many times. The gene calls are TRBV28 and TRBJ2-7, with 8 bases that match TRBD2. J lost 5 bases, V lost 7 bases, and 10 bases had no gene match. CDR3 length: 14 amino acids. From germline, CDR1 is MDHEN and CDR2 SYDVKM. The chain's CDR3 is CASIPSGSVNEQYF. The CDR3 nucleotides read TGTGCCAGCATACCCAGCGGGAGTGTGAACGAGCAGTACTTC.

Many counts were recorded for this clonotype. The J gene is TRBJ2-5, the V gene TRBV7-9; possibly TRBD2 for D (6 bases). V was shortened by 4 bases and J by 2 bases, with 11 bases between the two germline ends. The germline CDR1 and CDR2 sequences are SEHNR and FQNEAQ (reference sequence). This CDR3 is built from 14 residues. The CDR3, as DNA: TGTGCCAGCAGCTCCCCCCGGGAGCAAGAGACCCAGTACTTC. Its translation is CASSSPREQETQYF. The full variable domain, in which reference TRBV7-9 and TRBJ2-5 provide the parts outside the CDR3, is DTGVSQNPRHKITKRGQNVTFRCDPISEHNRLYWYRQTLGQGPEFLTYFQNEAQLEKSRLLSDRFSAERPKGSFSTLEIQRTEQGDSAMYLCASSSPREQETQYFGPGTRLLVL.

Only a few counts were recorded for this clonotype. The CDR3 region has the DNA TGCGCCAGCAGCCAAGTGGTCAAAGGGGGAAGCACAGATACGCAGTATTTT. The encoded protein is CASSQVVKGGSTDTQYF. This sequence joins TRBV4-3 and TRBJ2-3; maybe TRBD1 (6 bases). V lost 1 base, J lost 0 bases, and 14 bases lay in between. The CDR3 has 17 residues. CDR1 and CDR2 (germline): LGHNA, YSLEER.

Turning to this clonotype: A far larger clone differs by one base, so this is likely a read error. The chain joins TRBV3-1 to TRBJ1-1; D might be TRBD1 (5 bases). CDR1 and CDR2 (germline): LGHDT, YNNKEL (reference sequence). V shed 3 bases and J shed 3 bases, with 11 bases lying between them. CDR3 length: 14 amino acids. CDR3 region: CASSQGRMDTEAFF. The CDR3 bases are TGTGCCAGCAGCCAGGGACGGATGGACACTGAAGCTTTCTTT.

A word on this clonotype: A much larger clone differs by one base, so this may be a read error. This chain links TRBV7-9 with TRBJ2-7, with D possibly being TRBD1 (5 bases). V was pared by 4 bases and J by 5 bases, with 6 bases between. This CDR3 comprises 11 residues. Germline V lookup: CDR1 SEHNR, CDR2 FQNEAQ (reference sequence). The CDR3 loop is CASSSTDEQYF. CDR3 bases: TGTGCCAGCAGCTCGACAGACGAGCAGTACTTC.

The genes are TRBV6-6 and TRBJ2-6, with a weak D call TRBD2 (5 bases). Trimming removed 4 bases at V and 0 bases at J, with 16 bases between. Germline V CDR1 and CDR2: MNHNY, SVGAGI (reference sequence). The CDR3 runs 18 residues. The CDR3 sequence: CASSSGVVLFSGANVLTF. CDR3 DNA sequence: TGTGCCAGCAGTTCCGGGGTCGTACTCTTCTCTGGGGCCAACGTCCTGACTTTC.

The DNA for the CDR3 is TGTGCCAGCAGCTTAGTTGTGAGTGTGTGGACCTACGAGCAGTACTTC. It specifies CASSLVVSVWTYEQYF. This chain links TRBV7-8 with TRBJ2-7; the D is unclear. The V gene's germline CDR1 is SGHVS and CDR2 FQNEAQ. CDR3 length: 16 amino acids. Trimming pared 1 base from V and 2 bases from J, leaving 15 bases between.

To note about this clonotype: A much more abundant neighbour one base away suggests this may be a read error. V usage is TRBV11-2 and J usage is TRBJ2-1, with D perhaps matching TRBD2 (5 bases). Germline V CDR1 and CDR2: SGHAT, FQNNGV. The CDR3 runs 15 residues. The CDR3 DNA is TGTGCCAGCAGCTTATTCGGGATAACCTACAATGAGCAGGTCTTC. Residues: CASSLFGITYNEQVF.

Note on this clonotype: No conserved phenylalanine or tryptophan ends this CDR3, so it is likely a read error. The CDR3 is CASSYSISQTQYL. Here the CDR3 DNA reads TGTGCCAGCAGTTACTCGATTTCGCAGACCCAGTACCTC. This rearrangement joins TRBV6-5 to TRBJ2-5; D remains ambiguous. The CDR3 is 13 residues long. Looked up from germline, CDR1 is MNHEY and CDR2 is SVGAGI. Between the trimmed V and J ends, which lost 0 bases and 6 bases, there was a span of 8 bases.

This clonotype has just a few counts. This chain connects TRBV27 to TRBJ2-7; tentatively, D is TRBD1 (6 bases). Germline V CDR1 and CDR2: MNHEY, SMNVEV (reference sequence). V was pared by 5 bases and J by 2 bases, with 16 bases between. The CDR3 is made up of 15 amino acids. CDR3 residues: CASSPWTEVTYEQYF. CDR3 in DNA: TGTGCCAGCAGTCCCTGGACAGAAGTCACCTACGAGCAGTACTTC.